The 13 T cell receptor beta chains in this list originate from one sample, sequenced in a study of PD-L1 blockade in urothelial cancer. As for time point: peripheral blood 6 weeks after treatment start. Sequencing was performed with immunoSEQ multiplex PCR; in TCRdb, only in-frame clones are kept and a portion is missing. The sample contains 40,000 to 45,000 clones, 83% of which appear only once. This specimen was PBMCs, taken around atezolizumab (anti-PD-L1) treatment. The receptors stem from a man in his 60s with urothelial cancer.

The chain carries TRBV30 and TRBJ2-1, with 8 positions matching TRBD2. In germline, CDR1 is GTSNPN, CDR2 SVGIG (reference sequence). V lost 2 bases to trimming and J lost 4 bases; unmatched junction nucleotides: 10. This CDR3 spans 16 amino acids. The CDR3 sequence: CAWSFDGGGGYNEQFF. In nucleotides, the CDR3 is TGTGCCTGGAGTTTCGACGGGGGCGGGGGGTACAATGAGCAGTTCTTC.

The CDR3: CAWSLGAGGLGDTQYF. In DNA, the CDR3 is TGTGCCTGGAGTTTGGGTGCGGGGGGGCTGGGTGATACGCAGTATTTT. This chain links TRBV30 with TRBJ2-3; the match to TRBD2 covers 9 bases. Unmatched junction bases numbered 12, after V lost 2 bases and J lost 6 bases. CDR1 is GTSNPN, CDR2 SVGIG, per germline (reference sequence). This CDR3 has 16 amino acids.

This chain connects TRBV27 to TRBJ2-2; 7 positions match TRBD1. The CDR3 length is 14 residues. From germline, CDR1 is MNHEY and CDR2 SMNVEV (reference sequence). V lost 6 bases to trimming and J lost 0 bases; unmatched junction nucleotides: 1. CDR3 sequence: CASRGTANTGELFF. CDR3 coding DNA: TGTGCCAGCAGGGGGACAGCGAACACCGGGGAGCTGTTTTTT.

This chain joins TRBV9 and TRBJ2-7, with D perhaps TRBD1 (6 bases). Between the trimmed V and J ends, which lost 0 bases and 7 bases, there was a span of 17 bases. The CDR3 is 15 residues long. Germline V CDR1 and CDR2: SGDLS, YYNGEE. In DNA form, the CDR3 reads TGTGCCAGCAGCGTAGCGGCAGGGGACGTGGTGGAGCAGTACTTC. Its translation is CASSVAAGDVVEQYF.

For the CDR3, the DNA is TGCAGTGCCCGGCGGAGGGAGACCCAGTACTTC. Translating gives CSARRRETQYF. J is TRBJ2-5 and V is TRBV20-1; D is possibly TRBD2 (5 bases). CDR1 DFQATT and CDR2 SNEGSKA come from the germline V gene (reference sequence). V was clipped by 6 bases and J by 5 bases, with 10 bases between them. This CDR3 contains 11 residues.

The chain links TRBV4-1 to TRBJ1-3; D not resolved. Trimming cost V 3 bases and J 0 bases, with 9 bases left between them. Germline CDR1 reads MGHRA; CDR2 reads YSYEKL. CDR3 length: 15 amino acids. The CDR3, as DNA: TGCGCCAGCAGCCAGCCCCCGAGCTCTGGAAACACCATATATTTT. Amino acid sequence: CASSQPPSSGNTIYF.

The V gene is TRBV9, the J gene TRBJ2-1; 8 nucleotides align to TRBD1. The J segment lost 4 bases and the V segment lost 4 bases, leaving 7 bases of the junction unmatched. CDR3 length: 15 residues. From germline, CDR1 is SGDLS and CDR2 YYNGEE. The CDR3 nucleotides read TGTGCCAGCAGCCCCCAGACAGGGGAGTACAATGAGCAGTTCTTC. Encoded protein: CASSPQTGEYNEQFF.

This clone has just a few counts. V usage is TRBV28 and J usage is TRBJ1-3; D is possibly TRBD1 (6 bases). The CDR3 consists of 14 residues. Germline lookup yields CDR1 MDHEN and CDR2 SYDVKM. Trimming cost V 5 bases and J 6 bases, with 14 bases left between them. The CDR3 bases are TGTGCCAGCAGTACCAACAGGGTGGTAAACACCATATATTTT. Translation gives CASSTNRVVNTIYF.

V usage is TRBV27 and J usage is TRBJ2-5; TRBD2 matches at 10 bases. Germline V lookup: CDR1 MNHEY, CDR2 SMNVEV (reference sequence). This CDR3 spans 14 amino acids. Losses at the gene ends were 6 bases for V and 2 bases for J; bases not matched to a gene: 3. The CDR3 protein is CASRLLAGQETQYF. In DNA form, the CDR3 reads TGTGCCAGCAGACTACTAGCGGGGCAAGAGACCCAGTACTTC.

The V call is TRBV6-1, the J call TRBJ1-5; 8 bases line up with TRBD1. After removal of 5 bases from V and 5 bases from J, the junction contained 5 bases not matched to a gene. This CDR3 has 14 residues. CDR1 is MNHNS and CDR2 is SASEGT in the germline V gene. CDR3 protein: CASSTDREHQPQHF. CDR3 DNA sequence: TGTGCCAGCAGTACGGACAGGGAGCATCAGCCCCAGCATTTT.

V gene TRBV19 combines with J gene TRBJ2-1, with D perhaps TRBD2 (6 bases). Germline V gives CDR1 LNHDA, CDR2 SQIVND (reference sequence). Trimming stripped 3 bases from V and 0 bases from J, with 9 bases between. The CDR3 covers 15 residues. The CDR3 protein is CASSIMGGSYNEQFF. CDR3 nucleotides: TGTGCCAGTAGTATTATGGGGGGCTCCTACAATGAGCAGTTCTTC.

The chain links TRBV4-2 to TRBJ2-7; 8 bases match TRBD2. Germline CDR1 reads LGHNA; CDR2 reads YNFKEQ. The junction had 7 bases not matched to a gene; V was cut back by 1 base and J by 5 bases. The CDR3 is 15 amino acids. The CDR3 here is CASSQVSGGRDEQYF. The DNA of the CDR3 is TGTGCCAGCAGCCAAGTATCGGGGGGGAGAGACGAGCAGTACTTC.

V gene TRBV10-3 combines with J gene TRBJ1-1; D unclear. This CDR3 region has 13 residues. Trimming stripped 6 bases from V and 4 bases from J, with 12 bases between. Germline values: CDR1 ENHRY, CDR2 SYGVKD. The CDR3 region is CAIRVTAGTEAFF. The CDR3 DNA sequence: TGTGCCATCAGGGTCACTGCGGGCACTGAAGCTTTCTTT.